These 11 T cell receptor beta chains came from one sample sequenced in a study of T-cell reconstitution after alpha-beta-depleted transplantation in children. TCRbeta library preparation incorporated unique molecular identifiers. TCRdb independently ran MiXCR on the PCR reads; one entry per CDR3 protein. The table includes 500,000 to 750,000 distinct CDR3 sequences, 27% detected once. The starting material was PBMCs, obtained before TCRalphabeta/CD19-depleted stem cell transplant. The receptors here all came from a boy less than two years old with Wiskott-Aldrich syndrome, due to receive a stem cell transplant.

The genes are TRBV12-3 or TRBV12-4 and TRBJ2-5, with TRBD2 identical over 13 bases. V lost 6 bases, J lost 5 bases, and 6 bases stayed unmatched. The CDR3 runs 15 residues. The CDR3 DNA follows: TGTGCCAGCAGGGGACTAGCGGGAAACGGGGAGACCCAGTACTTC. This gives the protein CASRGLAGNGETQYF.

CDR3 DNA sequence: TGCAGTGCTAGAGCTAGTTTAACAGAAAACTATGGCTACACCTTC. Protein: CSARASLTENYGYTF. The V gene is TRBV20-1, the J gene TRBJ1-2; no firm D call. This CDR3 contains 15 residues. In germline, CDR1 is DFQATT, CDR2 SNEGSKA (reference sequence). Trimming shortened V by 1 base and J by 2 bases, and 14 bases separated the two germline ends.

The CDR3: CASSVVSRPPGYNEQFF. The CDR3 DNA reads TGTGCCAGCAGCGTAGTATCTCGACCCCCCGGGTACAATGAGCAGTTCTTC. This chain joins TRBV9 and TRBJ2-1, with no clear D. From germline, CDR1 is SGDLS and CDR2 YYNGEE. The CDR3 contains 17 residues. Between the trimmed V and J ends, which lost 0 bases and 4 bases, there was a span of 17 bases.

This clonotype showed up just a few times. The rearrangement joins TRBV20-1 to TRBJ2-7; D is unresolved. In germline, CDR1 is DFQATT, CDR2 SNEGSKA (reference sequence). Trimming took 5 bases from V and 3 from J, leaving 14 bases between them. This CDR3 is built from 13 residues. The CDR3 DNA reads as TGCAGTGCTCCTGGCACGATGGGCTACGAGCAGTACTTC. Translating it yields CSAPGTMGYEQYF.

This chain uses TRBV4-1 with TRBJ1-6; D ambiguous. Trimming stripped 1 base from V and 7 bases from J, with 5 bases between. This CDR3 contains 13 residues. Germline CDR1 is MGHRA and CDR2 is YSYEKL. Here the CDR3 reads CASSQVMNSPLHF. The CDR3 nucleotides are TGCGCCAGCAGCCAAGTGATGAATTCACCCCTCCACTTT.

The V call is TRBV20-1, the J call TRBJ2-3, with D possibly being TRBD2 (5 bases). The germline V and J ends were trimmed by 5 bases and 3 bases, with 15 bases remaining between them. The CDR3 covers 14 residues. CDR1 DFQATT and CDR2 SNEGSKA come from the germline V gene (reference sequence). Written as DNA, the CDR3 is TGCAGTGCTCCAGTGGACTCAGCGACAGATACGCAGTATTTT. This encodes CSAPVDSATDTQYF.

The chain has TRBV5-6 and TRBJ2-3; D may be TRBD2 (5 bases). Germline lookup yields CDR1 SGHDT and CDR2 YYEEEE. CDR3 length: 16 amino acids. With 0 bases removed from V and 2 bases from J, the gap between germline ends came to 13 bases. As DNA, the CDR3 is TGTGCCAGCAGCTTGGCTCGTGGGAGCGCCACAGATACGCAGTATTTT. This codes for CASSLARGSATDTQYF.

J is TRBJ2-7 and V is TRBV19; maybe TRBD1 (5 bases). V was pared by 1 base and J by 1 base, with 14 bases between. The CDR3 loop spans 16 amino acids. The germline V gene encodes CDR1 LNHDA and CDR2 SQIVND (reference sequence). The CDR3 nucleotides are TGTGCCAGTAGTATAGTTCACAGGACCGCTTCCTACGAGCAGTACTTC. Protein sequence: CASSIVHRTASYEQYF.

This clonotype was counted a few times. The genes are TRBV20-1 and TRBJ2-5; D might be TRBD1 (6 bases). Trimming shortened V by 2 bases and J by 1 base, and 11 bases separated the two germline ends. The CDR3 spans 14 residues. CDR1 DFQATT and CDR2 SNEGSKA come from the germline V gene (reference sequence). In DNA form, the CDR3 reads TGCAGTGCTAGACCAGGGGCAGTCCAAGAGACCCAGTACTTC. Amino acids: CSARPGAVQETQYF.

The gene calls are TRBV12-3 or TRBV12-4 and TRBJ2-6; D unclear. The CDR3 has 14 amino acids. V shed 5 bases and J shed 0 bases, with 5 bases lying between them. The CDR3 sequence is CASSKVSGANVLTF. CDR3 nucleotide sequence: TGTGCCAGCAGTAAGGTCTCTGGGGCCAACGTCCTGACTTTC.

The rearrangement links TRBV24-1 to TRBJ2-7; 9 nucleotides align to TRBD1. CDR3 size: 14 residues. Germline CDR1 reads KGHDR; CDR2 reads SFDVKD. The ends lost 5 bases at V and 3 bases at J; junction bases unmatched: 4. The CDR3 sequence: CATSGGTGLYEQYF. For the CDR3, the DNA is TGTGCCACCAGTGGAGGGACAGGGCTCTACGAGCAGTACTTC.